This T cell receptor beta chain was documented in a study of T cells in Graves' hyperthyroidism and ophthalmopathy. Looking at the study overall: Peripheral blood sampling occurred at initial diagnosis, before any treatment.

CDR1 LNHDA and CDR2 SQIVND come from the germline V gene (reference sequence). Trimming removed 3 bases from V and 7 bases from J, with 11 bases in between. This CDR3 has 13 residues. TCR beta CDR3 regions were amplified from RNA transcripts. The HTBI primer set served for first-round RT-PCR of the TCR CDR3. TCRdb fed the multiplex PCR reads into MiXCR, producing one record per CDR3 protein. The sample lists approximately 370,000 distinct CDR3 sequences, about a sixth seen once, with around a third in the top ten. In its sample, this clonotype was seen many times. Orbital computed tomography, thyroid ultrasound, serum thyroxine and TRAb, and clinical symptoms together informed the diagnoses. 10 ml of fresh peripheral blood supplied the PBMCs.

This receptor was identified in a woman younger than 45 with Graves' hyperthyroidism that later progressed to Graves' ophthalmopathy. The V and J genes are TRBV19 and TRBJ2-3; tentatively, D is TRBD1 (6 bases). The sample comprised blood. CDR3 coding DNA: TGTGCCAGTAGTATTGAAGACAGGCATACGCAGTATTTT. Translating gives CASSIEDRHTQYF. Full variable domain (rest looked up from reference TRBV19 and TRBJ2-3): DGGITQSPKYLFRKEGQNVTLSCEQNLNHDAMYWYRQDPGQGLRLIYYSQIVNDFQKGDIAEGYSVSREKKESFPLTVTSAQKNPTAFYLCASSIEDRHTQYFGPGTRLTVL.